The 7 T cell receptor beta chains reported below all come from one sample, sequenced in a study of monozygotic twins with inflammatory bowel disease. Following a re-call of the 5' RACE reads, TCRdb has one entry per CDR3 protein and lacks DNA. This sample's table reports around 100,000 distinct CDR3 sequences. The sample comprised blood. These receptors all stem from a human donor with ulcerative colitis or Crohn's disease, or a healthy co-twin of an affected twin (not recorded which).

This rearrangement joins TRBV3-1 to TRBJ2-1; the D gene TCRdb calls, TRBD2, cannot be checked with no DNA. The CDR3 length is 12 residues. Germline CDR1 LGHDT, CDR2 YNNKEL (reference sequence). The CDR3 here is CASSQFSREQFF.

This chain connects TRBV20-1 to TRBJ1-1; absent DNA, TCRdb's TRBD1 call cannot be checked. Germline lookup yields CDR1 DFQATT and CDR2 SNEGSKA (reference sequence). The CDR3 has 14 amino acids. The CDR3 is CSARSGQLNTEAFF.

This chain links TRBV20-1 with TRBJ2-3; TCRdb's D call, TRBD1, is unchecked because there is no DNA. Per germline, CDR1 DFQATT and CDR2 SNEGSKA (reference sequence). The CDR3 has 15 amino acids. The CDR3 sequence: CSATDQGAPPDTQYF.

This sequence joins TRBV20-1 and TRBJ1-2; the TRBD1 assignment by TCRdb is unverifiable without DNA. CDR1 is DFQATT and CDR2 is SNEGSKA in the germline V gene (reference sequence). The CDR3 spans 13 residues. Here the CDR3 reads CSASNPGRSGYTF.

The chain combines TRBV20-1 with TRBJ2-7; TCRdb indicates TRBD1, and absent DNA this call remains unverified. CDR3 size: 14 residues. Germline V lookup: CDR1 DFQATT, CDR2 SNEGSKA (reference sequence). The CDR3 protein is CSAADRGGSYEQYF.

The rearrangement uses TRBV28 and TRBJ2-2. The CDR3 extends over 14 amino acids. Per germline, CDR1 MDHEN and CDR2 SYDVKM. CDR3: CATCVGGWPGELFF. Together with reference TRBV28 and TRBJ2-2, the CDR3 gives the full variable domain: DVKVTQSSRYLVKRTGEKVFLECVQDMDHENMFWYRQDPGLGLRLIYFSYDVKMKEKGDIPEGYSVSREKKERFSLILESASTNQTSMYLCATCVGGWPGELFFGEGSRLTVL.

The gene calls are TRBV28 and TRBJ2-3; without DNA, the TCRdb call of TRBD2 cannot be checked. Germline V gene lookup returns CDR1 MDHEN and CDR2 SYDVKM. There are 16 residues in the CDR3. The CDR3 spells CASSFQAGGFTDTQYF.